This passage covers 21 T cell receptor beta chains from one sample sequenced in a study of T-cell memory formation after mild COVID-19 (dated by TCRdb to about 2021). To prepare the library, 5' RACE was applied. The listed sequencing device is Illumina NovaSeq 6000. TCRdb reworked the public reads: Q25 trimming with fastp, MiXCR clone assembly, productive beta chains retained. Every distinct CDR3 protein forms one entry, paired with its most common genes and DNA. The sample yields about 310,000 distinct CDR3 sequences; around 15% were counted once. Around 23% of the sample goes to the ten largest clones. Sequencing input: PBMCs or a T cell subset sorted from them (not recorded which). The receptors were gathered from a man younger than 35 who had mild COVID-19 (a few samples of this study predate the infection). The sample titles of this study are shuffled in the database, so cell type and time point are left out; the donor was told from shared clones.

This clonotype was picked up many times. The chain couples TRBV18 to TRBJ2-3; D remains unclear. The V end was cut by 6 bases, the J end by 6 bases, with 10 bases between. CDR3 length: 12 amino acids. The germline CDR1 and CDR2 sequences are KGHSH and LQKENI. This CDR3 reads CASSPLGDTQYF. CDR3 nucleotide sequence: TGTGCCAGCTCCCCGTTGGGTGATACGCAGTATTTT.

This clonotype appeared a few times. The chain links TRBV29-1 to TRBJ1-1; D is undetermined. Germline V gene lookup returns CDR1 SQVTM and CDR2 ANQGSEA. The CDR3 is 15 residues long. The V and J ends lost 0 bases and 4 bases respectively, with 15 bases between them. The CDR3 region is CSVEEGRSVGTEAFF. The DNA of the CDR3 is TGCAGCGTTGAAGAAGGACGGAGCGTGGGCACTGAAGCTTTCTTT.

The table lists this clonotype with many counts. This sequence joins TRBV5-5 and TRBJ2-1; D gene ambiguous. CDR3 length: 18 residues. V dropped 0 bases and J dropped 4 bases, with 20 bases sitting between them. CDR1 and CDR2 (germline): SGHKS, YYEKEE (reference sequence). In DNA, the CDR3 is TGTGCCAGCAGCTTGGGACAAAAGACTGTAAGCTCGTACAATGAGCAGTTCTTC. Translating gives CASSLGQKTVSSYNEQFF. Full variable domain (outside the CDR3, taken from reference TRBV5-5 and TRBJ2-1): DAGVTQSPTHLIKTRGQQVTLRCSPISGHKSVSWYQQVLGQGPQFIFQYYEKEERGRGNFPDRFSARQFPNYSSELNVNALLLGDSALYLCASSLGQKTVSSYNEQFFGPGTRLTVL.

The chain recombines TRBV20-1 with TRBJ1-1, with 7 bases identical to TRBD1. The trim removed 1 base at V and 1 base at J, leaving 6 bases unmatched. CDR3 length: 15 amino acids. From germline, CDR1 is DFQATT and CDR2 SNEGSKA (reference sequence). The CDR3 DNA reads TGCAGTGCTAGAGGACCGGACAGGTGGAACACTGAAGCTTTCTTT. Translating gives CSARGPDRWNTEAFF.

The CDR3 sequence: CASSYAPATLNTEAFF. CDR3 nucleotide sequence: TGTGCCAGCAGTTACGCCCCAGCCACGTTGAACACTGAAGCTTTCTTT. The rearrangement links TRBV6-5 to TRBJ1-1, with D hard to call. The ends were cut back, 2 bases at V and 0 bases at J, with 13 bases in the middle. CDR1 is MNHEY and CDR2 is SVGAGI in the germline V gene. The CDR3 covers 16 residues.

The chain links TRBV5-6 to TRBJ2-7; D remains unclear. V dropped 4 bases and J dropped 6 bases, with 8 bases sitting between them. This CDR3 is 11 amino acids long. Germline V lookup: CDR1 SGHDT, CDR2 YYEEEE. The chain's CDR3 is CASSLDVEQYV. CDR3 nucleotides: TGTGCCAGCAGCCTGGATGTCGAGCAGTACGTC.

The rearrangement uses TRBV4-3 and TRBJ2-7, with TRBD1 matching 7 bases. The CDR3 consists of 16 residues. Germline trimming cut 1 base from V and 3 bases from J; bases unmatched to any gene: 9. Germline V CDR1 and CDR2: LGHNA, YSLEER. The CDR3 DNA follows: TGCGCCAGCAGCCAAGGTCCGACAGGGAAGTTCTACGAGCAGTACTTC. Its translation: CASSQGPTGKFYEQYF.

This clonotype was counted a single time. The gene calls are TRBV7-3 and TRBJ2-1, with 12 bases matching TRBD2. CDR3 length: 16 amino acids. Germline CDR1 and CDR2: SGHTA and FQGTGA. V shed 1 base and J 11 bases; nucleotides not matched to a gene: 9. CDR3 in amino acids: CASSLRAASGGAQQFF. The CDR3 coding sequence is TGTGCCAGCAGCTTAAGGGCGGCTAGCGGGGGGGCTCAGCAGTTCTTC.

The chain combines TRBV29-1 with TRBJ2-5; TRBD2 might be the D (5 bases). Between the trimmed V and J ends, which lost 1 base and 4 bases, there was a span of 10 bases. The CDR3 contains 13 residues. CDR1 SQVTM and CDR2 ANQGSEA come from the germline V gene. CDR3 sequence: CSVEGPGGETQYF. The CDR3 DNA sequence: TGCAGCGTTGAAGGTCCCGGAGGAGAGACCCAGTACTTC.

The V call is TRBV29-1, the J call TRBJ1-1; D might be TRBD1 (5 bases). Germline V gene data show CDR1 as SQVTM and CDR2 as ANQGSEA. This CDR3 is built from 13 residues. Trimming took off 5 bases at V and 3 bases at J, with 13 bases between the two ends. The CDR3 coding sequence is TGCAGCGTTAGGACGACAGAATACACTGAAGCTTTCTTT. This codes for CSVRTTEYTEAFF.

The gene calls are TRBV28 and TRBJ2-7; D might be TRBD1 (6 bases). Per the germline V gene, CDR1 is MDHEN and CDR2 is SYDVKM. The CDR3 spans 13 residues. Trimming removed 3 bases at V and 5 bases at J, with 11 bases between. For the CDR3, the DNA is TGTGCCAGCAGTTTTGGCAGGGGCGACGAGCAGTACGTC. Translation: CASSFGRGDEQYV.

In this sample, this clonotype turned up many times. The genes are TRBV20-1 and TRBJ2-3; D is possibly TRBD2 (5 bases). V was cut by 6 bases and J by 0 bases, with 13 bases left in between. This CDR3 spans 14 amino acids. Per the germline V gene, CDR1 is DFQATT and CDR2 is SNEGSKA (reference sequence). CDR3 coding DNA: TGCAGTGCCCCACTAGGTGGAAGCACAGATACGCAGTATTTT. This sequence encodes CSAPLGGSTDTQYF.

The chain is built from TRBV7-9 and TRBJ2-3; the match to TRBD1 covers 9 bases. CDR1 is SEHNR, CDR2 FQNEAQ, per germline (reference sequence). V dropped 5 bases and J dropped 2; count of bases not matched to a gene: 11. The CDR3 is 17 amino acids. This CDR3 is CASSPYEGTGSTDTQYF. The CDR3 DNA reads TGTGCCAGCAGCCCTTATGAGGGGACAGGGTCCACAGATACGCAGTATTTT.

The DNA of the CDR3 is TGTGCCAGCAGTTTCCGACAGGGTTTGGGCGAGCAGTACGTC. Its protein is CASSFRQGLGEQYV. The rearrangement uses TRBV28 and TRBJ2-7; TRBD1 aligns across 7 bases. Germline V gives CDR1 MDHEN, CDR2 SYDVKM. The CDR3 runs to 14 residues. Germline trimming cut 3 bases from V and 6 bases from J; bases unmatched to any gene: 8.

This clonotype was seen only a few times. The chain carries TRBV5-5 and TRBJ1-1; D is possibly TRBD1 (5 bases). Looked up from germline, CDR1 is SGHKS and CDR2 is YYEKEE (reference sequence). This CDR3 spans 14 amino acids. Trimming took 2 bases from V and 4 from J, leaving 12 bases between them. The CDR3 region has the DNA TGTGCCAGCAGCTTTCGGGGGGAGGGCACTGAAGCTTTCTTT. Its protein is CASSFRGEGTEAFF.

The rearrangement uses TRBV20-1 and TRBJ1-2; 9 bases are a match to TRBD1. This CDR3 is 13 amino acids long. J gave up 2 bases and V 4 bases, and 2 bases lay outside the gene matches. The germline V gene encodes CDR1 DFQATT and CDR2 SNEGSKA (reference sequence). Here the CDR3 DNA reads TGCAGTGCTAAGGACAGGGGCAACTATGGCTACACCTTC. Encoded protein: CSAKDRGNYGYTF.

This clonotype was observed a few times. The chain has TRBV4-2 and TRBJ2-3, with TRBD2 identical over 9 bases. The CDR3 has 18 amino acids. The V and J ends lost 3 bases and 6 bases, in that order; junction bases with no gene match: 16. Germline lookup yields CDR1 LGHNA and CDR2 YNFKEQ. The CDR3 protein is CASSQGTGSASGADTQYF. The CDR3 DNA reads TGTGCCAGCAGCCAGGGGACTGGATCGGCTAGCGGGGCGGATACGCAGTATTTT.

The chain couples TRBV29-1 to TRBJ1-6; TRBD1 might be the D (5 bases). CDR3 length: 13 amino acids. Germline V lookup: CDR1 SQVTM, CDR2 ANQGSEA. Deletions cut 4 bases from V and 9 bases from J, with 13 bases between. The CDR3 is CSVAGPTGSPLHF. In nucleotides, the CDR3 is TGCAGCGTTGCGGGGCCCACGGGTTCACCCCTCCACTTT.

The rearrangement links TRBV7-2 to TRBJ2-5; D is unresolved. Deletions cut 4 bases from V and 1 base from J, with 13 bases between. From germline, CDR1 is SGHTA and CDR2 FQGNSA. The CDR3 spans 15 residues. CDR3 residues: CASSSAPAGQETQYF. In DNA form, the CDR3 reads TGTGCCAGCAGCTCAGCCCCGGCAGGCCAAGAGACCCAGTACTTC.

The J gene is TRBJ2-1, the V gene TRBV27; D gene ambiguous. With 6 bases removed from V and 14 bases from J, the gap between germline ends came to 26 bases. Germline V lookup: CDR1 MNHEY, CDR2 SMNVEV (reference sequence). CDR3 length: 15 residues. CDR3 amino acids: CASSPSPTANTFEFF. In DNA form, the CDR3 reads TGTGCCAGCAGCCCCTCACCCACAGCAAACACATTTGAGTTCTTC.

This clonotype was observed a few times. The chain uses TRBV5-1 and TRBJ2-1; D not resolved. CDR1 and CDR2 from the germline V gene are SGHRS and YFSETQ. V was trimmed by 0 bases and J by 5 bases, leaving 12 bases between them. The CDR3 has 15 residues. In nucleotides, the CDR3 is TGCGCCAGCAGCTTGGACTCCCGTGAAAACAATGAGCAGTTCTTC. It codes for CASSLDSRENNEQFF.